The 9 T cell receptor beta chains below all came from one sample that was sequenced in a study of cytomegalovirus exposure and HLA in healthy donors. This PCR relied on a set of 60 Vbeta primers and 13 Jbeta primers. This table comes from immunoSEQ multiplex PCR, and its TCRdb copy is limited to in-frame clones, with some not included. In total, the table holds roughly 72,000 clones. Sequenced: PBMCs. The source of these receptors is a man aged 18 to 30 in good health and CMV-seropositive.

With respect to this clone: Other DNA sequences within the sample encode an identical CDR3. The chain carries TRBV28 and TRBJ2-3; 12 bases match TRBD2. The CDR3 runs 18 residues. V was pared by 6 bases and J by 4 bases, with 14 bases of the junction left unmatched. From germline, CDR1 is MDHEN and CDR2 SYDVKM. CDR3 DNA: TGTGCCAGCAGCTCCCTCCCGACTAGCGGGAGAAGGGCAGATACGCAGTATTTT. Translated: CASSSLPTSGRRADTQYF.

CDR3 sequence (DNA): TGTGCCAGCAGTTTATCACAGGGGTCTAACTATGGCTACACCTTC. This translates into CASSLSQGSNYGYTF. This chain joins TRBV28 and TRBJ1-2; 7 bases align to TRBD1. The CDR3 is made up of 15 amino acids. Germline CDR1 is MDHEN and CDR2 is SYDVKM. With 1 base clipped from V and 0 bases from J, the junction kept 2 bases outside the gene matches.

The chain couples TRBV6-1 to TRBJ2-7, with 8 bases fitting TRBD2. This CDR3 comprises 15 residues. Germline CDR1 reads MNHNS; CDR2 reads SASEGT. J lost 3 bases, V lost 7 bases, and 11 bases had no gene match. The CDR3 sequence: CASTPLRLAFYEQYF. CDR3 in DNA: TGTGCCAGCACCCCATTAAGACTAGCGTTCTACGAGCAGTACTTC.

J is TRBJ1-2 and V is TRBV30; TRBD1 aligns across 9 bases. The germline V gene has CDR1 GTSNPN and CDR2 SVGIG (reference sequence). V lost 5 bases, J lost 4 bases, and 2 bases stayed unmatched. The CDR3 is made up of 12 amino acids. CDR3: CAWGTGSYGYTF. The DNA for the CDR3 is TGTGCCTGGGGGACAGGGAGCTATGGCTACACCTTC.

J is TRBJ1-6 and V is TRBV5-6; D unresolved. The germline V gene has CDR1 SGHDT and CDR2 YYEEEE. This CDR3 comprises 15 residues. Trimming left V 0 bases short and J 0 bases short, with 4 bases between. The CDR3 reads CASSLDGSYNSPLHF. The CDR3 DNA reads TGTGCCAGCAGCTTGGACGGCTCCTATAATTCACCCCTCCACTTT.

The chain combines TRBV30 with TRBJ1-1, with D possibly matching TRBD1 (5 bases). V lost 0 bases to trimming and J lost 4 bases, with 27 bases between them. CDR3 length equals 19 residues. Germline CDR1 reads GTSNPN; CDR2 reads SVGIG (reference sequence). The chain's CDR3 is CAWSVRWAQGKRRSTEAFF. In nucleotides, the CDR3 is TGTGCCTGGAGTGTCCGGTGGGCCCAGGGAAAGCGTAGGAGCACTGAAGCTTTCTTT.

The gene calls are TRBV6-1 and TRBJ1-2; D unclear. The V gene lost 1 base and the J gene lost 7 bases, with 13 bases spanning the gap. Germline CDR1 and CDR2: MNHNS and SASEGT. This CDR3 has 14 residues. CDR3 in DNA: TGTGCCAGCAGTGAAGTGGAGGGCAGTGGTGGCTACACCTTC. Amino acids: CASSEVEGSGGYTF.

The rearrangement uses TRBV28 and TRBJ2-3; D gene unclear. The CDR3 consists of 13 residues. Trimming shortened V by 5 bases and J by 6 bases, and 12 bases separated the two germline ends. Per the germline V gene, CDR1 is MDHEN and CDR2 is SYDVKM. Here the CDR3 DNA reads TGTGCCAGCAGTCGGTCCGTTTGGGATACGCAGTATTTT. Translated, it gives CASSRSVWDTQYF.

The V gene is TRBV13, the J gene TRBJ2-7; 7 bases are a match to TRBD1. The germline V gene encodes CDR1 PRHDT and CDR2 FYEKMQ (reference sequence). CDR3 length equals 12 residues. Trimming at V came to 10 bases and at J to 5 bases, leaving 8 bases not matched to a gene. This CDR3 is CATRQGLNEQYF. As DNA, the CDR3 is TGTGCCACCCGACAGGGCCTCAACGAGCAGTACTTC. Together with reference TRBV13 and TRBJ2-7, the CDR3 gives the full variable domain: AAGVIQSPRHLIKEKRETATLKCYPIPRHDTVYWYQQGPGQDPQFLISFYEKMQSDKGSIPDRFSAQQFSDYHSELNMSSLELGDSALYFCATRQGLNEQYFGPGTRLTVT.